This T cell receptor (beta chain) was found in a study of early T cells in non-severe SARS-CoV-2 infection. Study-wide results and caveats: Missing private and CD4 specificities, VDJdb matching favored anti-spike CD8 responses.

This clonotype was observed at least ten times. Antigen unknown. TCRdb fed the 5' RACE reads into MiXCR, producing one record per CDR3 protein. The sample yields tens of thousands of distinct CDR3 sequences, 4% to 5.5% seen once. Trimming cost V 5 bases and J 2 bases, with 13 bases left between them. The CDR3 length is 16 residues. CDR1 is MNHEY, CDR2 SMNVEV, per germline (reference sequence). The chain employs TRBV27 and TRBJ2-6; weak D call: TRBD1 (5 bases). The source material was whole blood. The TCR originated in an adult who was a healthcare worker with PCR-confirmed SARS-CoV-2 infection or an uninfected control (not recorded which). CDR3 nucleotides: TGTGCCAGCAGTACGCACAGGCTGACTGGGGCCAACGTCCTGACTTTC. It yields the protein CASSTHRLTGANVLTF. Full variable domain (rest looked up from reference TRBV27 and TRBJ2-6): EAQVTQNPRYLITVTGKKLTVTCSQNMNHEYMSWYRQDPGLGLRQIYYSMNVEVTDKGDVPEGYKVSRKEKRNFPLILESPSPNQTSLYFCASSTHRLTGANVLTFGAGSRLTVL.